Below, one T cell receptor beta chain is given with its context. The target antigen is unknown. This CDR3 comprises 12 residues. The ends were cut back, 9 bases at V and 4 bases at J, with 10 bases in the middle. Germline V gene data show CDR1 as MGHDK and CDR2 as SYGVNS. The data were produced by immunoSEQ multiplex PCR, yet TCRdb's version contains in-frame clones alone and is incomplete. Of approximately 97,000 clones listed, roughly 75% are singletons. The data were obtained in a study of Ad26.COV2.S vaccination and SARS-CoV-2 variants. Whole-study findings and limits: Measures of TCR breadth and depth may have fallen short of total T cell responses. While placebo recipients had lower spike-specific TCR breadth, vaccine recipients had more. Vaccinees and placebo recipients showed similar non-spike TCR breadth. Marked by substantial breadth, spike-specific CD8+ and CD4+ T cell responses were reportedly seen after vaccination.

Sequencing used peripheral blood, obtained after recovery from COVID-19. This receptor was obtained from a human donor who had recovered from COVID-19. The chain employs TRBV25-1 and TRBJ2-1, with D uncertain. The CDR3 DNA is TGTGCCAGTCTTGGGCAGTACAATGAGCAGTTCTTC. This codes for CASLGQYNEQFF.